The 32 T cell receptor beta chains given below trace back to one sample, sequenced in a study of OX40 agonist ivuxolimab in advanced cancers. Profiling relied on immunoSEQ multiplex PCR, and the TCRdb table lists in-frame clones only, not all of them. The repertoire holds roughly 73,000 clones, with approximately 84% as singletons. This specimen consisted of CD4+ or CD8+ T cells sorted from blood, obtained in a trial of the OX40 agonist ivuxolimab. The receptors originated from an adult with an advanced solid tumor such as melanoma, head and neck, liver or kidney cancer.

The chain links TRBV7-6 to TRBJ1-3, with 7 bases aligning to TRBD1. The CDR3 has 17 residues. The germline V gene has CDR1 SGHVS and CDR2 FNYEAQ. V lost 2 bases and J lost 0; bases outside the gene matches: 7. CDR3: CASSLPPDRASGNTIYF. The CDR3 coding sequence is TGTGCCAGCAGCTTACCCCCTGACAGGGCCTCTGGAAACACCATATATTTT. Based on the CDR3 plus reference TRBV7-6 and TRBJ1-3, the full variable domain is GAGVSQSPRYKVTKRGQDVALRCDPISGHVSLYWYRQALGQGPEFLTYFNYEAQQDKSGLPNDRFSAERPEGSISTLTIQRTEQRDSAMYRCASSLPPDRASGNTIYFGEGSWLTVV.

The chain carries TRBV5-6 and TRBJ1-1; 10 nucleotides line up with TRBD1. The J segment lost 6 bases and the V segment lost 3 bases, leaving 8 bases of the junction unmatched. CDR1 is SGHDT and CDR2 is YYEEEE in the germline V gene. This CDR3 contains 15 residues. In nucleotides, the CDR3 is TGTGCCAGCAGCTCCCGGACAGGGGGAATTGCTGAAGCTTTCTTT. Translating it yields CASSSRTGGIAEAFF.

The chain carries TRBV7-2 and TRBJ2-7; TRBD2 is a possible D gene (6 bases). CDR3 size: 14 residues. Germline V gene sequence: CDR1 SGHTA, CDR2 FQGNSA. Deletions cut 6 bases from V and 2 bases from J, with 14 bases between. The CDR3 DNA sequence: TGTGCCAGCAGACCGGGTAGCGGACCCTACGAGCAGTACTTC. Amino acid sequence: CASRPGSGPYEQYF. The entire variable domain, with the rest obtained from reference TRBV7-2 and TRBJ2-7, is as follows: GAGVSQSPSNKVTEKGKDVELRCDPISGHTALYWYRQSLGQGLEFLIYFQGNSAPDKSGLPSDRFSAERTGGSVSTLTIQRTQQEDSAVYLCASRPGSGPYEQYFGPGTRLTVT.

A note on this clone: Additional DNA sequences in this sample encode the identical CDR3. This chain uses TRBV4-2 with TRBJ2-7; 8 bases are a match to TRBD2. The length of the CDR3 is 15 residues. The J segment lost 3 bases and the V segment lost 1 base, leaving 5 bases of the junction unmatched. CDR1 is LGHNA, CDR2 YNFKEQ, per germline. The CDR3 sequence: CASSQGAGVGYEQYF. CDR3 bases: TGTGCCAGCAGCCAAGGAGCGGGAGTAGGCTACGAGCAGTACTTC.

This chain links TRBV5-1 with TRBJ2-2; D might be TRBD2 (6 bases). CDR1 SGHRS and CDR2 YFSETQ come from the germline V gene. Trimming shortened V by 6 bases and J by 7 bases, and 10 bases separated the two germline ends. CDR3 length: 12 residues. The CDR3 loop reads CASTGRGGELFF. DNA of the CDR3: TGCGCCAGCACCGGGAGAGGCGGGGAGCTGTTTTTT. The whole variable domain, filled in from reference TRBV5-1 and TRBJ2-2, reads KAGVTQTPRYLIKTRGQQVTLSCSPISGHRSVSWYQQTPGQGLQFLFEYFSETQRNKGNFPGRFSGRQFSNSRSEMNVSTLELGDSALYLCASTGRGGELFFGEGSRLTVL.

As regards this clone: The sample holds other DNA sequences that translate to the same CDR3. The rearrangement links TRBV18 to TRBJ2-2; D gene ambiguous. The germline CDR1 and CDR2 sequences are KGHSH and LQKENI. The ends were cut back, 1 base at V and 2 bases at J, with 8 bases in the middle. CDR3 length: 15 amino acids. CDR3 DNA: TGTGCCAGCTCACCACGTGTAGCTAACACCGGGGAGCTGTTTTTT. This gives the protein CASSPRVANTGELFF.

The chain is built from TRBV7-7 and TRBJ2-1, with 7 nucleotides matching TRBD1. Germline trimming cut 5 bases from V and 4 bases from J; bases unmatched to any gene: 5. The CDR3 consists of 14 residues. Germline V gene lookup returns CDR1 SSHAT and CDR2 FNYEAQ (reference sequence). CDR3 sequence reads: CASSLGQQYNEQFF. Here the CDR3 DNA reads TGTGCCAGCAGCCTGGGACAGCAGTACAATGAGCAGTTCTTC. Full variable domain (outside the CDR3, taken from reference TRBV7-7 and TRBJ2-1): GAGVSQSPRYKVTKRGQDVTLRCDPISSHATLYWYQQALGQGPEFLTYFNYEAQPDKSGLPSDRFSAERPEGSISTLTIQRTEQRDSAMYRCASSLGQQYNEQFFGPGTRLTVL.

This clone was counted only a few times. J is TRBJ1-1 and V is TRBV30, with a possible D match to TRBD1 (6 bases). The ends were cut back, 5 bases at V and 10 bases at J, with 11 bases in the middle. CDR1 is GTSNPN, CDR2 SVGIG, per germline (reference sequence). This CDR3 has 10 residues. The CDR3 DNA reads as TGTGCCTGGGGGGGCTCGGGAGCTTTCTTT. It codes for CAWGGSGAFF.

The chain recombines TRBV7-2 with TRBJ2-3; TRBD2 matches 9 bases. The CDR3 length is 16 residues. Germline assignment: CDR1 SGHTA and CDR2 FQGNSA. With 5 bases clipped from V and 0 bases from J, the junction kept 6 bases outside the gene matches. The CDR3 region has the DNA TGTGCCAGCAGCATCCCGGGACTAGCTAGCACAGATACGCAGTATTTT. It encodes CASSIPGLASTDTQYF. Looking up the rest from reference TRBV7-2 and TRBJ2-3 gives the full variable domain: GAGVSQSPSNKVTEKGKDVELRCDPISGHTALYWYRQSLGQGLEFLIYFQGNSAPDKSGLPSDRFSAERTGGSVSTLTIQRTQQEDSAVYLCASSIPGLASTDTQYFGPGTRLTVL.

This chain joins TRBV6-5 and TRBJ2-3; 14 nucleotides match TRBD2. Germline CDR1 is MNHEY and CDR2 is SVGAGI. V shed 8 bases and J 1 base; nucleotides not matched to a gene: 2. The CDR3 runs to 15 residues. The CDR3 sequence is CASGGLAGGTDTQYF. CDR3 coding DNA: TGTGCCAGCGGGGGACTAGCGGGAGGCACAGATACGCAGTATTTT.

The rearrangement uses TRBV5-4 and TRBJ2-1; the match to TRBD2 covers 7 bases. Germline CDR1 and CDR2: SGHNT and YYREEE (reference sequence). V trimming: 3 bases; J trimming: 6 bases; junction bases outside the gene matches: 6. The CDR3 runs 14 residues. CDR3: CASSSETSRNEQFF. DNA for the CDR3: TGTGCCAGCAGCTCCGAGACTAGCCGCAATGAGCAGTTCTTC.

V is TRBV5-1 and J is TRBJ1-1; maybe TRBD1 (5 bases). This CDR3 comprises 17 residues. The germline V and J ends were trimmed by 0 bases and 5 bases, with 20 bases remaining between them. The germline V gene has CDR1 SGHRS and CDR2 YFSETQ. CDR3 residues: CASSLDPGSSKGTEAFF. The CDR3 DNA reads TGCGCCAGCAGCTTGGATCCAGGGTCATCTAAGGGTACTGAAGCTTTCTTT.

The V call is TRBV28, the J call TRBJ2-7, with TRBD1 identical over 10 bases. Germline assignment: CDR1 MDHEN and CDR2 SYDVKM. The CDR3 runs to 16 residues. J gave up 3 bases and V 6 bases, and 11 bases lay outside the gene matches. CDR3 amino acids: CASRSLGTGVSYEQYF. The DNA of the CDR3 is TGTGCCAGCAGGTCCCTTGGGACAGGGGTGAGCTACGAGCAGTACTTC.

The chain carries TRBV18 and TRBJ2-7, with 7 bases that match TRBD1. Germline V CDR1 and CDR2: KGHSH, LQKENI. Unmatched junction bases numbered 3, after V lost 0 bases and J lost 4 bases. CDR3 size: 14 residues. The CDR3 bases are TGTGCCAGCTCACCACCTACAGGGGCGTACGAGCAGTACTTC. Protein product: CASSPPTGAYEQYF.

V and J are TRBV5-8 and TRBJ2-2; D uncertain. V was trimmed by 2 bases and J by 6 bases, leaving 5 bases between them. The CDR3 loop spans 12 amino acids. Germline V gives CDR1 SGHTS, CDR2 YDEGEE. The CDR3 nucleotides read TGTGCCAGCAGCTTTACGGCCGGGGAGCTGTTTTTT. Amino acids: CASSFTAGELFF.

The V call is TRBV7-2, the J call TRBJ2-5; 8 bases are shared with TRBD1. Trimming cost V 1 base and J 4 bases; bases outside gene matches: 2. This CDR3 is 14 amino acids long. Germline loops: CDR1 SGHTA, CDR2 FQGNSA. CDR3 loop: CASSLGTGRETQYF. CDR3 DNA sequence: TGTGCCAGCAGCTTAGGGACAGGGAGAGAGACCCAGTACTTC.

This chain connects TRBV28 to TRBJ1-4; D might be TRBD1 (6 bases). Germline lookup yields CDR1 MDHEN and CDR2 SYDVKM. V lost 5 bases and J 8 bases, leaving 9 bases between the germline ends. This CDR3 region has 12 residues. This chain's CDR3 is CASSADREKLFF. In nucleotides, the CDR3 is TGTGCCAGCAGTGCCGACAGGGAAAAACTGTTTTTT.

This chain links TRBV15 with TRBJ2-5; D unclear. Trimming cost V 0 bases and J 5 bases, with 4 bases left between them. CDR3 length: 12 amino acids. The V gene's germline CDR1 is LNHNV and CDR2 YYDKDF (reference sequence). The CDR3 nucleotides read TGTGCCACCAGCAGAGATATGGAGACCCAGTACTTC. Its translation is CATSRDMETQYF.

V gene TRBV11-3 combines with J gene TRBJ2-5; the match to TRBD2 covers 9 bases. Germline values: CDR1 SGHNT, CDR2 YENEEA. The V gene end was trimmed by 2 bases and the J gene end by 5 bases; junction bases not matched to a gene: 15. There are 18 residues in the CDR3. Written as DNA, the CDR3 is TGTGCCAGCAGCTTACTACTCGGTATGGCGGGGGGGCCCGAGACCCAGTACTTC. Amino acids: CASSLLLGMAGGPETQYF.

The chain combines TRBV6-5 with TRBJ1-1, with D possibly being TRBD1 (5 bases). Germline CDR1 and CDR2: MNHEY and SVGAGI. This CDR3 is built from 14 residues. The V gene lost 5 bases and the J gene lost 0 bases, with 10 bases spanning the gap. As DNA, the CDR3 is TGTGCCAGCAGTGGAAGGGACCTGAACACTGAAGCTTTCTTT. Translating it yields CASSGRDLNTEAFF.

The chain carries TRBV5-6 and TRBJ2-3; 7 bases are shared with TRBD2. After removal of 1 base from V and 1 base from J, the junction contained 3 bases not matched to a gene. The CDR3 totals 15 residues. Germline CDR1 and CDR2: SGHDT and YYEEEE. As DNA, the CDR3 is TGTGCCAGCAGCTTGACACGGGAGGGCACAGATACGCAGTATTTT. Its translation is CASSLTREGTDTQYF.

The chain combines TRBV7-2 with TRBJ2-1; 13 nucleotides agree with TRBD2. The CDR3 length is 16 residues. Germline V lookup: CDR1 SGHTA, CDR2 FQGNSA. J gave up 7 bases and V 5 bases, and 8 bases lay outside the gene matches. Here the CDR3 DNA reads TGTGCCAGCAGCACCACTAGCGGGAGGGCCGCGAATGAGCAGTTCTTC. Its protein product is CASSTTSGRAANEQFF.

The rearrangement uses TRBV7-2 and TRBJ1-5; D possibly corresponds to TRBD1 (5 bases). The CDR3 extends over 15 amino acids. V lost 2 bases, J lost 0 bases, and 8 bases lay in between. CDR1 is SGHTA and CDR2 is FQGNSA in the germline V gene. For the CDR3, the DNA is TGTGCCAGCAGCTTACAGGGATTTAGCAATCAGCCCCAGCATTTT. Protein sequence: CASSLQGFSNQPQHF.

The V gene is TRBV6-1, the J gene TRBJ1-1, with D possibly TRBD1 on 5 matching bases. V was trimmed by 7 bases and J by 4 bases, leaving 16 bases between them. This CDR3 has 14 amino acids. Germline V gene data show CDR1 as MNHNS and CDR2 as SASEGT. As DNA, the CDR3 is TGTGCCAGCACCCAAGGGGCAGGGCTCACTGAAGCTTTCTTT. Residues: CASTQGAGLTEAFF.

The chain couples TRBV5-1 to TRBJ2-1, with 7 bases fitting TRBD2. The V gene's germline CDR1 is SGHRS and CDR2 YFSETQ. This CDR3 is 15 amino acids long. Trimming took 1 base from V and 3 from J; bases not matched to a gene: 4. CDR3 nucleotides: TGCGCCAGCAGCTTGTCCGGACTAGACTACAATGAGCAGTTCTTC. This gives the protein CASSLSGLDYNEQFF.

V and J are TRBV9 and TRBJ2-7, with D hard to call. Trimming took 3 bases from V and 4 from J, leaving 8 bases between them. In germline, CDR1 is SGDLS, CDR2 YYNGEE. The CDR3 consists of 12 residues. In DNA, the CDR3 is TGTGCCAGCAGCGCAAATACGTACGAGCAGTACTTC. Protein sequence: CASSANTYEQYF.

This sequence joins TRBV19 and TRBJ2-7, with 8 nucleotides matching TRBD2. This CDR3 is built from 13 residues. The germline CDR1 and CDR2 sequences are LNHDA and SQIVND (reference sequence). V lost 3 bases to trimming and J lost 6 bases; unmatched junction nucleotides: 4. CDR3 bases: TGTGCCAGTAGTATTGCCGGGAGGGCCGAGCAGTACTTC. It specifies CASSIAGRAEQYF. Variable domain in full (rest from reference TRBV19 and TRBJ2-7): DGGITQSPKYLFRKEGQNVTLSCEQNLNHDAMYWYRQDPGQGLRLIYYSQIVNDFQKGDIAEGYSVSREKKESFPLTVTSAQKNPTAFYLCASSIAGRAEQYFGPGTRLTVT.

In this sample, this clone turned up once. This chain links TRBV6-1 with TRBJ1-5; D unresolved. The CDR3 extends over 16 amino acids. Trimming removed 1 base at V and 2 bases at J, with 12 bases between. From germline, CDR1 is MNHNS and CDR2 SASEGT. Here the CDR3 reads CASSEVGRPGNQPQHF. The CDR3 bases are TGTGCCAGCAGTGAAGTTGGCCGACCTGGCAATCAGCCCCAGCATTTT.

Only one count was recorded for this clone. The rearrangement uses TRBV6-5 and TRBJ2-7; D remains unclear. The germline V and J ends were trimmed by 0 bases and 1 base, with 7 bases remaining between them. The CDR3 runs 14 residues. CDR1 is MNHEY and CDR2 is SVGAGI in the germline V gene. The CDR3 is CASSYSRRSYEQYF. The CDR3 nucleotides read TGTGCCAGCAGTTACTCGAGGCGTTCCTACGAGCAGTACTTC.

The V call is TRBV6-6, the J call TRBJ2-1; 10 bases fit TRBD1. V lost 6 bases, J lost 7 bases, and 6 bases stayed unmatched. This CDR3 is built from 14 residues. Germline V gene sequence: CDR1 MNHNY, CDR2 SVGAGI (reference sequence). The CDR3 nucleotides are TGTGCCAGCAGGGGGACAGGGGAACGGAATGAGCAGTTCTTC. Its protein product is CASRGTGERNEQFF.

The chain combines TRBV11-3 with TRBJ2-2; the match to TRBD2 covers 9 bases. Germline V CDR1 and CDR2: SGHNT, YENEEA. V lost 6 bases to trimming and J lost 7 bases; unmatched junction nucleotides: 9. The CDR3 sequence is 15 residues long. DNA for the CDR3: TGTGCCAGCAGTTATAGCGGGAGCGTTAGCGGGGAGCTGTTTTTT. Its translation: CASSYSGSVSGELFF.

The gene calls are TRBV7-6 and TRBJ1-2, with D possibly TRBD1 on 6 matching bases. Per the germline V gene, CDR1 is SGHVS and CDR2 is FNYEAQ. V was pared by 5 bases and J by 3 bases, with 16 bases between. CDR3 length: 15 residues. This chain's CDR3 is CASSEQPGTHYGYTF. The DNA of the CDR3 is TGTGCCAGCAGCGAACAACCCGGGACACACTATGGCTACACCTTC.